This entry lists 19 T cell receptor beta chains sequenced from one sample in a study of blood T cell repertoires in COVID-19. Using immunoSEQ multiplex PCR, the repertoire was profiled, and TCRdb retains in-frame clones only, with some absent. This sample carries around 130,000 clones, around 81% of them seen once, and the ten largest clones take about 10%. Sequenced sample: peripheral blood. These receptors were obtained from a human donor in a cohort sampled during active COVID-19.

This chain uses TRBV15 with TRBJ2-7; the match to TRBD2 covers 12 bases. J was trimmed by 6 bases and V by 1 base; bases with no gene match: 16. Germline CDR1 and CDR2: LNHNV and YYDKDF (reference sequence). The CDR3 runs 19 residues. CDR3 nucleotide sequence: TGTGCCACCAGCAGAGTCCAGACTAGCGGGGGCCCCCGTGGGGGCGAGCAGTACTTC. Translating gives CATSRVQTSGGPRGGEQYF.

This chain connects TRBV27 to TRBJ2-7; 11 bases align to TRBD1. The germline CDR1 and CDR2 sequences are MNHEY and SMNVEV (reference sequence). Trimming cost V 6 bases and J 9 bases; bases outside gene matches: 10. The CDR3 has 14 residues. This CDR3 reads CASRTGTGGTRQYF. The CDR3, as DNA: TGTGCCAGCAGGACCGGGACAGGGGGTACGAGGCAGTACTTC.

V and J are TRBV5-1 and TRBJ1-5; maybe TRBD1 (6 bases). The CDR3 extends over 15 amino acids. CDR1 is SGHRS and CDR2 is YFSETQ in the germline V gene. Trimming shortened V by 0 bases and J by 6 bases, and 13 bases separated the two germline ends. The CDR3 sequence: CASSLGSGVGQPQHF. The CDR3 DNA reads TGCGCCAGCAGCTTGGGCTCAGGGGTGGGTCAGCCCCAGCATTTT.

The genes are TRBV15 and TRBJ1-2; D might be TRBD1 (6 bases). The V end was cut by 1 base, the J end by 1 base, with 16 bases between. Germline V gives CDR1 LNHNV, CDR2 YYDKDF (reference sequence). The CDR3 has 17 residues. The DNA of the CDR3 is TGTGCCACCAGCAGAGCCCCGCTGACAGGAAGTAACTATGGCTACACCTTC. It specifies CATSRAPLTGSNYGYTF.

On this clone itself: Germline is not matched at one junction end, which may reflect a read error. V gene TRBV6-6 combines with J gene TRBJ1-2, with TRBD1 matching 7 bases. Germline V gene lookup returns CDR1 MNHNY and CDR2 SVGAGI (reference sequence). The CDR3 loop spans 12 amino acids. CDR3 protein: CASSTGQPPKAF. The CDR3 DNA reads TGTGCCAGCAGTACGGGACAGCCTCCCAAGGCATTC.

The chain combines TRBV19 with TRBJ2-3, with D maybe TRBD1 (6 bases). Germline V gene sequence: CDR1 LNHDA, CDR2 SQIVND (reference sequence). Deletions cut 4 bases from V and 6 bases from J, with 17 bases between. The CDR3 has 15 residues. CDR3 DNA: TGTGCCAGTAGTACTCGATGGGGGCAACCGGATACGCAGTATTTT. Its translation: CASSTRWGQPDTQYF.

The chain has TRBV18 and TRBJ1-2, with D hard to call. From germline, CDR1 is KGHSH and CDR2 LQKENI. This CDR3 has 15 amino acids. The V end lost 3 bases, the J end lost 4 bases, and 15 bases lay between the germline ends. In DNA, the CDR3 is TGTGCCAGCTCACCCGTGAATTCCGAGGGCTATGGCTACACCTTC. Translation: CASSPVNSEGYGYTF.

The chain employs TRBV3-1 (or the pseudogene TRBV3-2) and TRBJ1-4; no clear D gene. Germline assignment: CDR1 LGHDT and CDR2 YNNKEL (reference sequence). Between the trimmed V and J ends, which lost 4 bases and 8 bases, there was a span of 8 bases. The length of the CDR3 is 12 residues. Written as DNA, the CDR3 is TGTGCCAGCAGCCCCGTGCGGGAAAAACTGTTTTTT. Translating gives CASSPVREKLFF.

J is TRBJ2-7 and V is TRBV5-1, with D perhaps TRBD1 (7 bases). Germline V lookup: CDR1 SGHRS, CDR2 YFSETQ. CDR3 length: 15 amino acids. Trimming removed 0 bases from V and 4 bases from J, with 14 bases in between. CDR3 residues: CASSLAGDSLYEQYF. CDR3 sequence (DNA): TGCGCCAGCAGCTTGGCGGGGGACAGCCTTTACGAGCAGTACTTC.

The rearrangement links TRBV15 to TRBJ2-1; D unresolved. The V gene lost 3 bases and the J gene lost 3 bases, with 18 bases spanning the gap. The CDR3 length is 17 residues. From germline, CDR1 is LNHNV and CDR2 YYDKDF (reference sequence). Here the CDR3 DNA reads TGTGCCACCAGCAGTCCCACCACTCTGTCTGACTACAATGAGCAGTTCTTC. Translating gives CATSSPTTLSDYNEQFF.

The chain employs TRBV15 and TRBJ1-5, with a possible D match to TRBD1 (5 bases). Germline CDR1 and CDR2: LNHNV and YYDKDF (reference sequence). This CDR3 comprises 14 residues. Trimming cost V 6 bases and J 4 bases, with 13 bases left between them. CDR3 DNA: TGTGCCACCAGTCCGCGACAGTTTAATCAGCCCCAGCATTTT. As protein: CATSPRQFNQPQHF.

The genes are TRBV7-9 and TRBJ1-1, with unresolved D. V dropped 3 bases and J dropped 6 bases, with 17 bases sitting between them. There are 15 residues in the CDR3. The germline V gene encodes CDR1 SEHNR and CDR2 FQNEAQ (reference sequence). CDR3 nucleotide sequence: TGTGCCAGCAGCTTTGTATGGTTTAGGCAGGCTGAAGCTTTCTTT. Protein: CASSFVWFRQAEAFF.

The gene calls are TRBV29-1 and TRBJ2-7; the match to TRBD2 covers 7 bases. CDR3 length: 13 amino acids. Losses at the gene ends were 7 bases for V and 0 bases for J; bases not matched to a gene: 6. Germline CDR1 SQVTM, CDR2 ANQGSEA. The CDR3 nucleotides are TGCAGCGGCCGGGGGGAAGGCTCCTACGAGCAGTACTTC. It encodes CSGRGEGSYEQYF.

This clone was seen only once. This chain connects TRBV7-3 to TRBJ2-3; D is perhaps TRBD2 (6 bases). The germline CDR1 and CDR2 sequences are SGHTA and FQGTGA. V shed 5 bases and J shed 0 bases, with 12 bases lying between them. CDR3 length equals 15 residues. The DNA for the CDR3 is TGTGCCAGCAGCCCTCGGACTACTAGCACAGATACGCAGTATTTT. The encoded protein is CASSPRTTSTDTQYF.

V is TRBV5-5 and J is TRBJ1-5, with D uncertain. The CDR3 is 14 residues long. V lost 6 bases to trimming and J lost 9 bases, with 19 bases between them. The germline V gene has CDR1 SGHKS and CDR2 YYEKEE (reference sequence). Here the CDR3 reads CASTAWYGSWPQHF. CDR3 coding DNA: TGTGCCAGCACCGCTTGGTACGGTTCCTGGCCCCAGCATTTT.

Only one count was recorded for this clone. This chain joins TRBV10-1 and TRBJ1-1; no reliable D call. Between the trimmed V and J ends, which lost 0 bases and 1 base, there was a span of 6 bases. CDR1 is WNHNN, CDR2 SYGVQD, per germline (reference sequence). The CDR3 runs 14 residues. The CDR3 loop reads CASSESSGNTEAFF. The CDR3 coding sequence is TGCGCCAGCAGTGAGTCGTCGGGGAACACTGAAGCTTTCTTT.

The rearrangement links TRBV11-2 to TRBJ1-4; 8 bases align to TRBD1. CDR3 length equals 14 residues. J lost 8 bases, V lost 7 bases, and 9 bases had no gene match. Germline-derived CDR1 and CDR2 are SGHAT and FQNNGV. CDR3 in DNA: TGTGCCAGCACCCCGGACAGGGAGGGGGAAAAACTGTTTTTT. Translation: CASTPDREGEKLFF.

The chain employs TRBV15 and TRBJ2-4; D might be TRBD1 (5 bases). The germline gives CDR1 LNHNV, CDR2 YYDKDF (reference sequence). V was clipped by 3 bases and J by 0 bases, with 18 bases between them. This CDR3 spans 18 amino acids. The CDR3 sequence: CATSSSTATPVAKNIQYF. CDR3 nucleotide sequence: TGTGCCACCAGCAGTTCGACAGCCACCCCCGTAGCCAAAAACATTCAGTACTTC.

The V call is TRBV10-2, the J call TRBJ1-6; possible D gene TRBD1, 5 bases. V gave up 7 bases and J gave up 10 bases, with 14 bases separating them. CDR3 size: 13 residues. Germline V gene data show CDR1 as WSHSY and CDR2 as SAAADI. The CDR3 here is CASTGTRASPLHF. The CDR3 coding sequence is TGCGCCAGCACTGGGACTCGGGCGTCACCCCTCCACTTT.